The 25 T cell receptor beta chains reported below all come from one sample, sequenced in a study of blood T cell repertoires in COVID-19 (dated by TCRdb to between 2020 and 2021). Libraries were built with the immunoSEQ multiplex PCR assay. The table was pulled from immuneACCESS by TCRdb, which kept in-frame rearrangements only. Such tables lose some clones; where checked, under half of the loss comes from unresolved V genes, and the rest has no known cause. The sample has about 140,000 clones on record, about 72% of them singletons. The top ten hold 9.5% to 12% of the sample. The source material was peripheral blood. These receptors were taken from a man in his 60s who had recovered from COVID-19.

This chain joins TRBV6-6 and TRBJ1-5; possible D gene TRBD1, 6 bases. CDR1 MNHNY and CDR2 SVGAGI come from the germline V gene (reference sequence). Trimming removed 6 bases from V and 1 base from J, with 13 bases in between. This CDR3 region has 15 residues. The CDR3 loop is CASRSTGQSNQPQHF. For the CDR3, the DNA is TGTGCCAGCAGGTCTACAGGGCAAAGCAATCAGCCCCAGCATTTT.

The rearrangement joins TRBV27 to TRBJ1-2, with D possibly TRBD1 on 6 matching bases. Trimming cost V 5 bases and J 4 bases, with 14 bases left between them. CDR3 length: 14 amino acids. Germline V CDR1 and CDR2: MNHEY, SMNVEV (reference sequence). This CDR3 reads CASSPTGTTYGYTF. CDR3 bases: TGTGCCAGCAGTCCCACCGGGACAACCTATGGCTACACCTTC.

This clone was seen only a few times. The chain employs TRBV27 and TRBJ1-4; tentative D call: TRBD1 (6 bases). This CDR3 has 15 residues. The V gene's germline CDR1 is MNHEY and CDR2 SMNVEV (reference sequence). V was clipped by 3 bases and J by 5 bases, with 13 bases between them. The DNA for the CDR3 is TGTGCCAGCAGTTTTGGGGGGGCACCGAATGAAAAACTGTTTTTT. Protein: CASSFGGAPNEKLFF.

The chain employs TRBV19 and TRBJ2-7; tentative D call: TRBD2 (6 bases). CDR1 is LNHDA, CDR2 SQIVND, per germline (reference sequence). Trimming took 5 bases from V and 1 from J, leaving 12 bases between them. The CDR3 totals 14 residues. The CDR3, as DNA: TGTGCCAGTAGTGGGGTCGGGAGTTCCTACGAGCAGTACTTC. The encoded protein is CASSGVGSSYEQYF.

About this clone: The same CDR3 arises from other DNA sequences in this sample as well. This CDR3 reads CASSPGYEQYF. CDR3 nucleotide sequence: TGTGCCAGCAGTCCGGGGTACGAGCAGTACTTC. The rearrangement links TRBV12-3 or TRBV12-4 to TRBJ2-7, with a possible D match to TRBD2 (5 bases). Trimming shortened V by 5 bases and J by 4 bases, and 6 bases separated the two germline ends. This CDR3 contains 11 residues.

The V gene is TRBV6-5, the J gene TRBJ1-2; D gene ambiguous. Germline CDR1 and CDR2: MNHEY and SVGAGI. This CDR3 contains 11 residues. Deletions cut 5 bases from V and 8 bases from J, with 9 bases between. Here the CDR3 reads CASSTESGYTF. Written as DNA, the CDR3 is TGTGCCAGCAGTACAGAGAGCGGCTACACCTTC.

The V and J genes are TRBV6-2 or TRBV6-3 and TRBJ2-7; a weak D match, TRBD1 (6 bases). CDR3 length: 16 residues. Trimming took 0 bases from V and 0 from J, leaving 12 bases between them. Germline V lookup: CDR1 MNHEY, CDR2 SVGEGT. The CDR3 nucleotides are TGTGCCAGCAGTTACTCCCCTACAGGGAGCTCCTACGAGCAGTACTTC. As protein: CASSYSPTGSSYEQYF.

This sequence joins TRBV19 and TRBJ2-7, with D possibly TRBD1 on 5 matching bases. There are 13 residues in the CDR3. Germline CDR1 and CDR2: LNHDA and SQIVND (reference sequence). V was pared by 6 bases and J by 6 bases, with 15 bases between. CDR3 in DNA: TGTGCCAGTAGCACGCAGGGTGCGAGCGAGCAGTACTTC. Protein sequence: CASSTQGASEQYF.

In its sample, this clone was seen once. The chain employs TRBV19 and TRBJ1-1, with TRBD1 identical over 10 bases. The CDR3 has 14 residues. Germline trimming cut 4 bases from V and 5 bases from J; bases unmatched to any gene: 4. The germline gives CDR1 LNHDA, CDR2 SQIVND (reference sequence). The CDR3 here is CASSKDRGLTEAFF. The CDR3 nucleotides are TGTGCCAGTAGTAAAGACAGGGGGCTTACTGAAGCTTTCTTT.

This clone showed up just once. This chain uses TRBV23-1 with TRBJ2-7, with TRBD1 matching 9 bases. TRBV23-1 is labeled an ORF, and its function is uncertain. The trim removed 6 bases at V and 2 bases at J, leaving 5 bases unmatched. This CDR3 contains 14 residues. This CDR3 is CASRAGTGTYEQYF. Here the CDR3 DNA reads TGCGCCAGCAGAGCCGGGACAGGGACCTACGAGCAGTACTTC.

The rearrangement links TRBV19 to TRBJ2-1, with 10 positions matching TRBD1. This CDR3 region has 14 residues. Germline CDR1 reads LNHDA; CDR2 reads SQIVND (reference sequence). V dropped 7 bases and J dropped 8; count of bases not matched to a gene: 8. CDR3 amino acids: CASTRGDRGDEQFF. The DNA for the CDR3 is TGTGCCAGTACCCGGGGGGACAGGGGCGATGAGCAGTTCTTC.

V gene TRBV2 combines with J gene TRBJ2-7, with 9 bases identical to TRBD1. The J segment lost 6 bases and the V segment lost 6 bases, leaving 3 bases of the junction unmatched. The CDR3 consists of 12 residues. Germline V gives CDR1 SNHLY, CDR2 FYNNEI. The CDR3 DNA follows: TGTGCCAGCAGGGACAGGGGTCCCGAGCAGTACTTC. It is translated as CASRDRGPEQYF.

The chain recombines TRBV18 with TRBJ2-5; D perhaps matches TRBD1 (5 bases). V shed 7 bases and J shed 4 bases, with 13 bases lying between them. The CDR3 consists of 13 residues. Germline loops: CDR1 KGHSH, CDR2 LQKENI. The CDR3 is CASLPRQRETQYF. Here the CDR3 DNA reads TGTGCCAGCTTACCCCGACAGAGAGAGACCCAGTACTTC.

This clone appeared a few times. V is TRBV10-2 and J is TRBJ2-1; unclear D gene. Germline lookup yields CDR1 WSHSY and CDR2 SAAADI. Trimming shortened V by 3 bases and J by 8 bases, and 14 bases separated the two germline ends. This CDR3 region has 14 residues. CDR3 sequence: CASSERGRSDEQFF. The CDR3 nucleotides are TGCGCCAGCAGTGAACGCGGTCGAAGCGATGAGCAGTTCTTC.

The genes are TRBV19 and TRBJ2-5; 7 nucleotides match TRBD1. The length of the CDR3 is 14 residues. The junction had 1 base not matched to a gene; V was cut back by 2 bases and J by 1 base. Germline loops: CDR1 LNHDA, CDR2 SQIVND (reference sequence). The CDR3 DNA reads as TGTGCCAGTAGTATAAACAGGGGCCAAGAGACCCAGTACTTC. This codes for CASSINRGQETQYF.

This clone has more than one count but fewer than ten. J is TRBJ2-1 and V is TRBV7-9; 9 bases fit TRBD1. This CDR3 has 15 residues. In germline, CDR1 is SEHNR, CDR2 FQNEAQ (reference sequence). The V segment lost 5 bases and the J segment 8 bases; nucleotides outside the gene matches: 10. The CDR3 region has the DNA TGTGCCAGCAGCACTGACAGGGGGAAATTCCATGAGCAGTTCTTC. It specifies CASSTDRGKFHEQFF.

This chain links TRBV19 with TRBJ2-2; D uncertain. Trimming took off 1 base at V and 6 bases at J, with 15 bases between the two ends. The CDR3 totals 16 residues. Germline V gene data show CDR1 as LNHDA and CDR2 as SQIVND (reference sequence). CDR3 residues: CASSIAHIIPPGELFF. CDR3 DNA sequence: TGTGCCAGTAGTATAGCGCACATCATCCCCCCCGGGGAGCTGTTTTTT.

The chain joins TRBV29-1 to TRBJ1-1; D call uncertain. V gave up 6 bases and J gave up 1 base, with 9 bases separating them. Germline V CDR1 and CDR2: SQVTM, ANQGSEA. CDR3 length: 12 amino acids. The CDR3: CSVRTPNTEAFF. CDR3 bases: TGCAGCGTCAGGACTCCGAACACTGAAGCTTTCTTT.

This chain uses TRBV3-1 (or the pseudogene TRBV3-2) with TRBJ2-7, with 9 bases identical to TRBD1. The trim removed 4 bases at V and 6 bases at J, leaving 10 bases unmatched. The CDR3 totals 15 residues. The germline gives CDR1 LGHDT, CDR2 YNNKEL (reference sequence). CDR3 region: CASSRQGQGGSEQYF. The CDR3, as DNA: TGTGCCAGCAGCCGCCAGGGACAGGGAGGGAGCGAGCAGTACTTC.

The rearrangement joins TRBV18 to TRBJ2-5; tentative D call: TRBD2 (5 bases). Per germline, CDR1 KGHSH and CDR2 LQKENI. The CDR3 consists of 15 residues. V was pared by 0 bases and J by 4 bases, with 12 bases between. CDR3 in DNA: TGTGCCAGCTCACCACCTGGGGAGATGGGAGAGACCCAGTACTTC. It is translated as CASSPPGEMGETQYF.

The chain recombines TRBV4-3 with TRBJ2-5; 10 nucleotides agree with TRBD1. CDR1 is LGHNA, CDR2 YSLEER, per germline. The trim removed 0 bases at V and 4 bases at J, leaving 11 bases unmatched. The length of the CDR3 is 18 residues. CDR3 in DNA: TGCGCCAGCAGCCAAGATTGGGACAGGGGTGGTAAATTAGAGACCCAGTACTTC. This encodes CASSQDWDRGGKLETQYF.

The genes are TRBV28 and TRBJ2-1; 13 bases map to TRBD2. The length of the CDR3 is 16 residues. With V trimmed by 3 bases and J by 9 bases, 8 bases remained unmatched. Germline loops: CDR1 MDHEN, CDR2 SYDVKM. The chain's CDR3 is CASSFGLAGVTGEQFF. The CDR3 region has the DNA TGTGCCAGCAGTTTCGGACTAGCGGGAGTAACGGGTGAGCAGTTCTTC. Full variable domain (remainder filled in from reference TRBV28 and TRBJ2-1): DVKVTQSSRYLVKRTGEKVFLECVQDMDHENMFWYRQDPGLGLRLIYFSYDVKMKEKGDIPEGYSVSREKKERFSLILESASTNQTSMYLCASSFGLAGVTGEQFFGPGTRLTVL.

The V gene is TRBV4-3, the J gene TRBJ1-4; 7 bases align to TRBD1. Germline-derived CDR1 and CDR2 are LGHNA and YSLEER. Trimming cost V 1 base and J 7 bases; bases outside gene matches: 12. CDR3 length: 17 residues. DNA for the CDR3: TGCGCCAGCAGCCAAGGGGTCGCTGGGACAGTGATTGAAAAACTGTTTTTT. This encodes CASSQGVAGTVIEKLFF.

This clone was picked up a small number of times. The V and J genes are TRBV9 and TRBJ2-2; tentatively, D is TRBD1 (6 bases). This CDR3 is built from 16 residues. Trimming removed 0 bases at V and 1 base at J, with 10 bases between. Germline CDR1 is SGDLS and CDR2 is YYNGEE. CDR3 in DNA: TGTGCCAGCAGCGTAGATGGCAGGGGGAACACCGGGGAGCTGTTTTTT. As protein: CASSVDGRGNTGELFF.

The chain is built from TRBV30 and TRBJ2-7, with 8 bases lining up with TRBD2. V shed 1 base, J shed 4 bases, and the junction held 15 bases outside the gene matches. CDR1 GTSNPN and CDR2 SVGIG come from the germline V gene (reference sequence). This CDR3 is built from 17 residues. The CDR3 protein is CAWSGPSGSGGGYEQYF. The CDR3 DNA sequence: TGTGCCTGGAGTGGGCCTAGCGGGTCCGGCGGAGGGTACGAGCAGTACTTC.